A selection of T cell receptor beta chains follows, all from one sample in a study of glioma-infiltrating T cells. TCRdb used MiXCR to reprocess the multiplex PCR reads, holding one entry per CDR3 protein. The repertoire holds 90,000 to 110,000 distinct CDR3 sequences, with about 25% as singletons. The source material was glioma tissue, nonneoplastic brain tissue, or PBMCs (not recorded which). The receptors shown here come from a human donor with low-grade glioma or glioblastoma, undergoing nonglioma brain surgery, or in good health (not recorded which). The CDR3 runs from the conserved cysteine through the conserved F or W. D genes are given only for firm matches.

>TRBD2|15|TRBJ2-3|TRBV20-1
CSATGGREGTDTHYF
>NA|17|TRBJ2-5|TRBV24-1
CATSPRFSSLDQETQYF
>NA|13|TRBJ1-3|TRBV14
CASSQTFGNTIYF
>NA|13|TRBJ2-1|TRBV6-1
CASSHNRVDEQFF
>NA|14|TRBJ2-1|TRBV29-1
CSVSVPPGHNEQFF
>NA|14|TRBJ1-5|TRBV27
CASSFDRENQPQHF
>TRBD1|16|TRBJ1-2|TRBV20-1
CSASRQGQGAYYGYTF
>TRBD1|15|TRBJ2-3|TRBV4-2
CASSLGQGRADTQYF
>NA|12|TRBJ2-5|TRBV6-1
CASSTGRKTQYF
>TRBD2|16|TRBJ2-1|TRBV7-2
CASSLALRTSGGEQFF
>NA|12|TRBJ1-2|TRBV18
CASSQGQYGYTF
>NA|13|TRBJ2-5|TRBV28
CASSPRVQETQYF
>NA|18|TRBJ1-4|TRBV19
CASSIKGRLTATNEKLFF
>NA|17|TRBJ2-1|TRBV18
CASSPPVGSGPYNEQFF
>NA|12|TRBJ1-2|TRBV6-1
CASVGASYGYTF
>TRBD2|16|TRBJ2-7|TRBV20-1
CSAGTSGGAFIYEQYF
>NA|11|TRBJ2-7|TRBV5-1
CASGKDYEQYF
>NA|15|TRBJ2-5|TRBV4-1
CASRQELAGRETQYF
>NA|18|TRBJ1-2|TRBV15
CATSRDYPRDPLTYGYTF
>TRBD1|14|TRBJ2-1|TRBV12-3/TRBV12-4
CASSPGTGDNKQFF
>TRBD1|14|TRBJ1-2|TRBV6-6
CASRLLQGIYGYTF
>TRBD1|13|TRBJ2-7|TRBV7-2
CASSLRDRAEQYF
>TRBD1|19|TRBJ1-1|TRBV2
CTSSSTLSDRATPKTEAFF
>TRBD1|15|TRBJ2-7|TRBV6-1
CASSWTRDRPYEQYF
>NA|16|TRBJ2-7|TRBV27
CASSLSPSAFSYEQYF
>NA|12|TRBJ1-1|TRBV6-2/TRBV6-3
CASSYPPKEAFF
>NA|11|TRBJ1-1|TRBV4-1
CASSLGGEAFF
>TRBD2|15|TRBJ2-1|TRBV2
CASSESLADYNEQFF
>NA|13|TRBJ1-1|TRBV7-9
CASSLERENEAFF
>NA|14|TRBJ2-5|TRBV28
CASSWIQAQEAQYF
>TRBD1|16|TRBJ2-2|TRBV29-1
CSVDNPGQGQTGELFF
>TRBD1|17|TRBJ2-4|TRBV18
CASSLIQGKGVKNIQYF
>NA|15|TRBJ1-5|TRBV9
CASSRGRAGNQPQHF
>TRBD2|15|TRBJ2-1|TRBV4-3
CASSQDTLGGVGQFF
>NA|19|TRBJ1-2|TRBV24-1
CATSDHRRSTTGYNYGYTF
>TRBD2|15|TRBJ2-7|TRBV27
CASGMSSAGVYEQYF
>NA|13|TRBJ1-2|TRBV29-1
CSVESVGYYGYTF
>TRBD2|15|TRBJ2-1|TRBV2
CASSPGLAGYDEQFF
>NA|15|TRBJ1-5|TRBV6-1
CASKPGGRPNKPKHF
>NA|12|TRBJ2-5|TRBV5-1
CSSSEDGETQYF
>NA|12|TRBJ1-5|TRBV7-2
CASSLGSQPQHF
>TRBD1|14|TRBJ2-5|TRBV7-2
CASSLGQGEETQYF
>TRBD2|17|TRBJ2-1|TRBV20-1
CSARDSLTSGAYNEQFF